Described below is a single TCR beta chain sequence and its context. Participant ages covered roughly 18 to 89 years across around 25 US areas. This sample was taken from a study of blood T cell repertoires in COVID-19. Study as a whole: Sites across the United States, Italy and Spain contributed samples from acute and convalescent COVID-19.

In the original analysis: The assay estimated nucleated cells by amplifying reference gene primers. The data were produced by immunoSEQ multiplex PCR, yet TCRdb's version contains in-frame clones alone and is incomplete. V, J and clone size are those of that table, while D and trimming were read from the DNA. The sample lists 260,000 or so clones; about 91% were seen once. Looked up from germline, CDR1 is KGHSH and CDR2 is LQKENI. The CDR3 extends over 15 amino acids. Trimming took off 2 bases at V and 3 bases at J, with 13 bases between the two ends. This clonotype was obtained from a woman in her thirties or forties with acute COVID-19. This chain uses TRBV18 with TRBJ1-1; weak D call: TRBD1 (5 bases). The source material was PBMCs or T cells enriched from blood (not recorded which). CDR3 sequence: CASSPIRGGDTEAFF. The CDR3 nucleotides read TGTGCCAGCTCACCAATTCGGGGAGGGGACACTGAAGCTTTCTTT.